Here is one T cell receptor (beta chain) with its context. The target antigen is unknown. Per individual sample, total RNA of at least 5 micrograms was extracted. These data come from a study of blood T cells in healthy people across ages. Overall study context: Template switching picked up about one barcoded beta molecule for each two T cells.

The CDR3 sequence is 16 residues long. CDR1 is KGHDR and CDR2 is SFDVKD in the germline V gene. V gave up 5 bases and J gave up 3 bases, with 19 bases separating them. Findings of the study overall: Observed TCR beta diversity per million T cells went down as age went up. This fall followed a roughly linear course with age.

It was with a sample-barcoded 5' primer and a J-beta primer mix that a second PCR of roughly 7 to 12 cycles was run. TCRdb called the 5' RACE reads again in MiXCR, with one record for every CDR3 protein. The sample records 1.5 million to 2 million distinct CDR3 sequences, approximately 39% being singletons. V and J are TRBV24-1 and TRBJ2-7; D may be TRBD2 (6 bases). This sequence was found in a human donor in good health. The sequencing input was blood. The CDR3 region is CATSGPSWGGGYEQYF. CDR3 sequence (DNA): TGTGCCACCAGTGGTCCGTCTTGGGGAGGAGGCTACGAGCAGTACTTC.